Listed below are T cell receptor beta chains from one sample, sequenced in a study of blood T cell repertoires in COVID-19. Profiling relied on immunoSEQ multiplex PCR, and the TCRdb table lists in-frame clones only, not all of them. Found here are a few hundred thousand clones, almost 85% of them singletons; the top ten hold approximately 15%. Sequencing was done on a sample of PBMCs or T cells enriched from blood (not recorded which). The receptors here all came from a man aged 40-55 years who had recovered from COVID-19. Both conserved end residues are part of each CDR3. D genes are given only for firm matches. Clone sizes are given selectively: once, few, many, or a class where the clone is expanded.

d_gene,j_gene,v_gene,abundance,CDR3aa,CDR3nt
TRBD1,TRBJ2-1,TRBV18,-,CASSQETGGRYNEQFF,TGTGCCAGCTCACAGGAGACAGGGGGCAGGTACAATGAGCAGTTCTTC
TRBD2,TRBJ2-7,TRBV24-1,-,CATSDGTNYEQYF,TGTGCCACCAGTGATGGGACTAACTACGAGCAGTACTTC
-,TRBJ1-2,TRBV20-1,few,CSASKQERNGYTF,TGCAGTGCTAGTAAACAGGAGAGGAATGGCTACACCTTC
-,TRBJ1-6,TRBV4-1,-,CASSQGGGARRSPLHF,TGCGCCAGCAGCCAAGGAGGGGGGGCGAGGCGTTCACCCCTCCACTTT
TRBD1,TRBJ2-1,TRBV24-1,once,CATSGETGSRVISYNEQFF,TGTGCCACCAGTGGTGAGACAGGGAGTAGGGTTATCTCCTACAATGAGCAGTTCTTC
-,TRBJ1-1,TRBV6-5,-,CASSQNWGANTEAFF,TGTGCCAGCAGTCAAAATTGGGGAGCGAACACTGAAGCTTTCTTT
-,TRBJ1-2,TRBV5-1,few,CASSVGISGGGYTF,TGCGCCAGCAGCGTAGGAATTTCGGGTGGCGGCTACACCTTC
TRBD1,TRBJ1-1,TRBV7-8,once,CASSLPRRDRQAEAFF,TGTGCCAGCAGCTTACCCCGACGGGACAGGCAGGCTGAAGCTTTCTTT
TRBD1,TRBJ2-3,TRBV6-2/TRBV6-3,-,CASSYKAGGVSDTQYF,TGTGCCAGCAGTTACAAAGCAGGGGGCGTATCAGATACGCAGTATTTT
-,TRBJ2-6,TRBV11-2,-,CASSFWSDSGSNVLTF,TGTGCCAGCAGCTTTTGGTCAGACTCTGGGTCCAACGTCCTGACTTTC
-,TRBJ2-2,TRBV5-1,-,CASSFRHDHGELFF,TGCGCCAGCAGCTTCCGACACGACCACGGGGAGCTGTTTTTT
TRBD1,TRBJ2-2,TRBV7-9,-,CASSLGGGGGKGELFF,TGTGCCAGCAGCTTAGGAGGGGGCGGCGGTAAAGGGGAGCTGTTTTTT
TRBD2,TRBJ2-7,TRBV5-1,-,CASSLGNGGREEQYF,TGCGCCAGCAGCTTGGGTAATGGCGGGAGAGAGGAGCAGTACTTC
-,TRBJ1-2,TRBV27,-,CASSPLGESSGYTF,TGTGCCAGCAGCCCCCTCGGAGAAAGTTCTGGCTACACCTTC
-,TRBJ1-2,TRBV16,-,CASSQSGRGYGYTF,TGTGCCAGCAGCCAATCGGGCAGGGGCTATGGCTACACCTTC
TRBD2,TRBJ2-7,TRBV3-1/TRBV3-2,-,CASSFTGLAGASGQYF,TGTGCCAGCAGCTTCACTGGACTAGCGGGAGCATCGGGGCAGTACTTC
-,TRBJ1-1,TRBV9,once,CASSQRAGAAFF,TGTGCCAGCAGCCAGAGGGCGGGCGCAGCTTTCTTT
-,TRBJ1-5,TRBV9,-,CASSVGSTQPQHF,TGTGCTAGCAGCGTAGGGAGTACGCAGCCCCAGCATTTT
TRBD1,TRBJ1-4,TRBV4-2,-,CASSQEEPGQGGEKLFF,TGTGCCAGCAGCCAAGAGGAACCAGGACAGGGAGGCGAAAAACTGTTTTTT
TRBD1,TRBJ1-1,TRBV10-3,-,CAISDRDRATNTEAFF,TGTGCCATCAGTGACCGGGACAGGGCGACGAACACTGAAGCTTTCTTT
-,TRBJ1-1,TRBV19,-,CASSIQGQGTEAFF,TGTGCCAGTAGTATTCAGGGCCAGGGCACTGAAGCTTTCTTT
TRBD1,TRBJ1-5,TRBV5-1,-,CASSQGVGQPQHF,TGCGCCAGCAGTCAGGGGGTAGGGCAGCCCCAGCATTTT
-,TRBJ2-7,TRBV30,few,CAWRPDNYEQYF,TGTGCCTGGAGACCCGACAACTACGAGCAGTACTTC
-,TRBJ1-5,TRBV2,-,CASARFGEGNQPQHF,TGTGCCAGCGCCAGGTTCGGGGAAGGCAATCAGCCCCAGCATTTT
TRBD1,TRBJ1-1,TRBV29-1,few,CSVDKPTGAGEAFF,TGCAGCGTTGACAAACCGACAGGGGCTGGGGAAGCTTTCTTT
TRBD2,TRBJ2-1,TRBV18,-,CASSPGTSASSYNEQFF,TGTGCCAGCTCCCCCGGGACTAGCGCCAGCTCCTACAATGAGCAGTTCTTC
-,TRBJ2-3,TRBV24-1,few,CATSDARTATDTQYF,TGTGCCACCAGTGACGCCCGGACAGCCACAGATACGCAGTATTTT
TRBD1,TRBJ2-5,TRBV5-6,-,CASSFGTEETQYF,TGTGCCAGCAGCTTTGGGACAGAAGAGACCCAGTACTTC
TRBD2,TRBJ2-2,TRBV5-4,-,CASSSVAGSDTGELFF,TGTGCCAGCAGCTCTGTAGCGGGGAGTGACACCGGGGAGCTGTTTTTT
TRBD2,TRBJ2-5,TRBV13,-,CASSLAYSERGETQYF,TGTGCCAGCAGCTTAGCTTATAGCGAGCGGGGAGAGACCCAGTACTTC
-,TRBJ2-2,TRBV29-1,-,CSAHPGNTGELFF,TGCAGCGCCCACCCAGGGAACACCGGGGAGCTGTTTTTT
-,TRBJ1-6,TRBV10-3,-,CAIRTTENSPLHF,TGTGCCATCAGAACCACAGAAAATTCACCCCTCCACTTT
TRBD2,TRBJ2-3,TRBV24-1,-,CATSDPLLASSTDTQYF,TGTGCCACCAGTGATCCCCTACTAGCGTCTAGCACAGATACGCAGTATTTT
-,TRBJ2-2,TRBV27,-,CASSLRVLTGELFF,TGTGCCAGCAGTTTACGGGTTCTCACCGGGGAGCTGTTTTTT
TRBD2,TRBJ2-1,TRBV3-1/TRBV3-2,-,CASSRGLAGGPYNEQFF,TGTGCCAGCAGCCGGGGACTAGCGGGGGGGCCCTACAATGAGCAGTTCTTC
-,TRBJ2-1,TRBV7-2,-,CASSLRLAEYNEQFF,TGTGCCAGCAGCTTACGGTTAGCGGAATACAATGAGCAGTTCTTC
-,TRBJ1-5,TRBV9,few,CASSVAGSNQPQHF,TGTGCCAGCAGCGTAGCAGGTAGCAATCAGCCCCAGCATTTT
TRBD1,TRBJ2-7,TRBV19,-,CASSSGTGGGEQYF,TGTGCCAGTAGTTCGGGGACAGGGGGCGGCGAGCAGTACTTC
TRBD1,TRBJ2-5,TRBV5-6,-,CASSLWTGETQYF,TGTGCCAGCAGCTTGTGGACAGGGGAGACCCAGTACTTC
TRBD1,TRBJ1-2,TRBV6-5,-,CASSRDSSYGYTF,TGTGCCAGCAGTAGGGACAGTAGCTATGGCTACACCTTC